These 13 T cell receptor beta chains originate from one sample sequenced in a study of a mutant IDH1 vaccine in newly diagnosed glioma. As for time point: baseline, week 1 (first vaccination visit). The treatment denotes: pre-vaccination baseline after standard-of-care therapy. Clones were read by immunoSEQ multiplex PCR, and TCRdb kept only the in-frame ones, dropping some. In the table there are 50,000 to 65,000 clones, 80% to 90% of which are singletons. The sample in question was PBMCs, obtained from a glioma patient treated with radiotherapy, temozolomide or both. The source of these receptors is a man aged 18 to 30 with glioma.

The sample holds a few counts of this clone. J is TRBJ1-1 and V is TRBV25-1, with 7 positions matching TRBD1. Trimming removed 6 bases from V and 7 bases from J; junction bases left unmatched: 8. Germline CDR1 and CDR2: MGHDK and SYGVNS. The length of the CDR3 is 13 residues. In nucleotides, the CDR3 is TGTGCCAGCAGCCGAGGACAGGTCATTGAAGCTTTCTTT. This sequence encodes CASSRGQVIEAFF.

V and J are TRBV5-6 and TRBJ2-7; 9 bases line up with TRBD1. V shed 3 bases and J 3 bases; nucleotides not matched to a gene: 4. CDR1 is SGHDT, CDR2 YYEEEE, per germline. The length of the CDR3 is 14 residues. Here the CDR3 DNA reads TGTGCCAGCAGCTCGGGACAGGGAAGCTACGAGCAGTACTTC. It specifies CASSSGQGSYEQYF.

The gene calls are TRBV15 and TRBJ1-1; unclear D gene. Trimming stripped 0 bases from V and 0 bases from J, with 11 bases between. The CDR3 loop spans 16 amino acids. Looked up from germline, CDR1 is LNHNV and CDR2 is YYDKDF (reference sequence). In nucleotides, the CDR3 is TGTGCCACCAGCAGAGATCGGGCGGCGTTGAACACTGAAGCTTTCTTT. Translated: CATSRDRAALNTEAFF. The complete variable domain, with remaining parts taken from reference TRBV15 and TRBJ1-1, reads DAMVIQNPRYQVTQFGKPVTLSCSQTLNHNVMYWYQQKSSQAPKLLFHYYDKDFNNEADTPDNFQSRRPNTSFCFLDIRSPGLGDTAMYLCATSRDRAALNTEAFFGQGTRLTVV.

CDR3 region: CSVVRGRNLKTDTQYF. The DNA for the CDR3 is TGCAGCGTTGTTCGGGGACGAAACTTGAAAACAGATACGCAGTATTTT. The gene calls are TRBV29-1 and TRBJ2-3; either TRBD1 or TRBD2 may supply D (5 bases each). Germline V lookup: CDR1 SQVTM, CDR2 ANQGSEA. V lost 4 bases, J lost 3 bases, and 20 bases lay in between. The CDR3 is 16 amino acids.

Here the CDR3 reads CASSQGVGQGSGYTF. The CDR3 nucleotides are TGCGCCAGCAGCCAAGGCGTAGGACAGGGATCAGGCTACACCTTC. The chain links TRBV4-1 to TRBJ1-2, with TRBD1 matching over 8 bases. Trimming took 1 base from V and 8 from J; bases not matched to a gene: 9. The CDR3 consists of 15 residues. Germline CDR1 and CDR2: MGHRA and YSYEKL.

This chain uses TRBV10-3 with TRBJ2-7, with a possible D match to TRBD2 (5 bases). The CDR3 covers 15 residues. CDR1 and CDR2 from the germline V gene are ENHRY and SYGVKD. With 7 bases removed from V and 5 bases from J, the gap between germline ends came to 21 bases. The CDR3 region is CAITPSIGGADEQYF. CDR3 coding DNA: TGTGCCATCACCCCATCCATTGGAGGAGCGGACGAGCAGTACTTC.

CDR3 DNA sequence: TGTGCCAGCAGTGGCGTCGGGACGGGAGAGACCCAGTACTTC. Protein product: CASSGVGTGETQYF. The gene calls are TRBV25-1 and TRBJ2-5; D possibly uses TRBD1 or TRBD2 (5 bases each). Trimming shortened V by 4 bases and J by 4 bases, and 13 bases separated the two germline ends. Germline V lookup: CDR1 MGHDK, CDR2 SYGVNS. The CDR3 spans 14 residues.

This chain links TRBV10-3 with TRBJ2-7; 7 positions match TRBD2. Unmatched junction bases numbered 12, after V lost 8 bases and J lost 2 bases. This CDR3 is built from 15 residues. Germline-derived CDR1 and CDR2 are ENHRY and SYGVKD. CDR3: CAIGYNAREAYEQYF. The CDR3 DNA follows: TGTGCCATCGGCTACAATGCCCGGGAGGCCTACGAGCAGTACTTC.

The table lists this clone with a few counts. The CDR3 is CASSPARQTSTEAFF. CDR3 DNA: TGTGCCAGTAGTCCCGCTCGCCAGACGAGTACTGAAGCTTTCTTT. This chain joins TRBV19 and TRBJ1-1; no reliable D call. Per the germline V gene, CDR1 is LNHDA and CDR2 is SQIVND (reference sequence). Trimming removed 5 bases at V and 5 bases at J, with 18 bases between. The CDR3 has 15 amino acids.

The CDR3 DNA reads as TGTGCCAGTAGCCGGGACAGTGTCATCGCTACGTTTAACCGAAATAACAATGAGCAGTTCTTC. Its translation is CASSRDSVIATFNRNNNEQFF. The V gene is TRBV19, the J gene TRBJ2-1; 7 bases map to TRBD1. Germline CDR1 is LNHDA and CDR2 is SQIVND (reference sequence). This CDR3 is 21 amino acids long. V gave up 6 bases and J gave up 5 bases; unmatched junction bases: 28.

V is TRBV25-1 and J is TRBJ2-2, with TRBD1 matching 7 bases. Germline V gene sequence: CDR1 MGHDK, CDR2 SYGVNS. Trimming took 4 bases from V and 6 from J; bases not matched to a gene: 8. This CDR3 comprises 15 residues. CDR3 in amino acids: CASSVTGTASGELFF. DNA for the CDR3: TGTGCCAGCAGTGTAACCGGGACAGCATCCGGGGAGCTGTTTTTT.

The rearrangement links TRBV19 to TRBJ1-2; D perhaps matches TRBD1 (6 bases). CDR3 length: 16 residues. Germline lookup yields CDR1 LNHDA and CDR2 SQIVND (reference sequence). Trimming removed 6 bases from V and 4 bases from J, with 21 bases in between. The CDR3 region is CASSLGGTPTFYGYTF. DNA of the CDR3: TGTGCCAGTAGCCTAGGGGGGACACCAACTTTCTATGGCTACACCTTC.

The chain has TRBV7-9 and TRBJ1-1, with 7 positions matching TRBD1. From germline, CDR1 is SEHNR and CDR2 FQNEAQ (reference sequence). The J segment lost 5 bases and the V segment lost 2 bases, leaving 8 bases of the junction unmatched. This CDR3 has 15 residues. The chain's CDR3 is CASSLFRGTGTEAFF. CDR3 in DNA: TGTGCCAGCAGCTTATTCAGGGGGACGGGGACTGAAGCTTTCTTT.